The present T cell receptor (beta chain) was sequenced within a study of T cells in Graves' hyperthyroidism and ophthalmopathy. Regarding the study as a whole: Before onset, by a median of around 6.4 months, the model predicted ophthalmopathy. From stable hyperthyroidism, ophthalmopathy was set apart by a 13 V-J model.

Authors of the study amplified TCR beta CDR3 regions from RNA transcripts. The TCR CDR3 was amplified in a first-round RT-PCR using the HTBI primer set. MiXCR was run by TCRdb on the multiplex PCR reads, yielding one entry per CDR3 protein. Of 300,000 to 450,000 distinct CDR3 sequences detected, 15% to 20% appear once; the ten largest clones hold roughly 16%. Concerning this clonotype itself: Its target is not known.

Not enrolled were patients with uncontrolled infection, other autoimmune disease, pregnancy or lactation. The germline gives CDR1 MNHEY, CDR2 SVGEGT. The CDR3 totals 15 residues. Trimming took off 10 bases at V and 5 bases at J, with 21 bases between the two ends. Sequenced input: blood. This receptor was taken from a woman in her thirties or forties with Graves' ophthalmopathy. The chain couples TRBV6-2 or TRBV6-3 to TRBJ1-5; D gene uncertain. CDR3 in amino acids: CATNSPRRTDQPQHF. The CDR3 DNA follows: TGTGCCACAAACAGTCCCCGCAGGACTGATCAGCCCCAGCATTTT.